These 23 T cell receptor beta chains were all obtained from the same sample, sequenced in a study of OX40 agonist ivuxolimab in advanced cancers. The table came from immunoSEQ multiplex PCR; TCRdb's copy has only in-frame clones and leaves some out. The sample shows fewer than 90,000 clones, around nine tenths of them seen only once. The material was CD4+ or CD8+ T cells sorted from blood, obtained in a trial of the OX40 agonist ivuxolimab. All receptors derive from an adult with an advanced solid tumor such as melanoma, head and neck, liver or kidney cancer.

This sequence joins TRBV15 and TRBJ2-7; D gene uncertain. The CDR3 loop spans 12 amino acids. Trimming stripped 3 bases from V and 0 bases from J, with 3 bases between. Germline CDR1 LNHNV, CDR2 YYDKDF (reference sequence). The CDR3 DNA reads as TGTGCCACCAGCAGCGACTCCTACGAGCAGTACTTC. Amino acid sequence: CATSSDSYEQYF.

This chain joins TRBV10-3 and TRBJ1-3; 7 positions match TRBD1. This CDR3 contains 16 residues. V trimming: 4 bases; J trimming: 0 bases; junction bases outside the gene matches: 6. CDR1 is ENHRY, CDR2 SYGVKD, per germline. The CDR3 region is CAISVLSGGSGNTIYF. CDR3 in DNA: TGTGCCATCAGTGTCCTCTCAGGGGGCTCTGGAAACACCATATATTTT.

V and J are TRBV2 and TRBJ1-2; D not certain. Germline CDR1 SNHLY, CDR2 FYNNEI. V lost 2 bases, J lost 7 bases, and 5 bases lay in between. CDR3 length: 11 residues. Written as DNA, the CDR3 is TGTGCCAGCAGTGAATTGACTGGCTACACCTTC. Translating it yields CASSELTGYTF.

The chain is built from TRBV11-3 and TRBJ2-1; 11 bases line up with TRBD2. V shed 5 bases, J shed 6 bases, and the junction held 15 bases outside the gene matches. Germline V gene lookup returns CDR1 SGHNT and CDR2 YENEEA. The CDR3 is 18 amino acids. CDR3 nucleotides: TGTGCCAGCAGCCTCGGGCGGGTCCGTAGCGGGGGGGCCAATGAGCAGTTCTTC. This encodes CASSLGRVRSGGANEQFF.

This clone was seen just once. The rearrangement joins TRBV11-3 to TRBJ2-5; 7 bases agree with TRBD1. V was pared by 2 bases and J by 5 bases, with 2 bases of the junction left unmatched. Germline values: CDR1 SGHNT, CDR2 YENEEA. This CDR3 has 13 residues. The CDR3 region is CASSLQGDETQYF. For the CDR3, the DNA is TGTGCCAGCAGCTTACAGGGGGATGAGACCCAGTACTTC.

The V and J genes are TRBV9 and TRBJ2-1, with TRBD2 matching 9 bases. Germline V gene data show CDR1 as SGDLS and CDR2 as YYNGEE. The J segment lost 6 bases and the V segment lost 0 bases, leaving 10 bases of the junction unmatched. The CDR3 sequence is 17 residues long. The CDR3: CASSVGASGATFNEQFF. DNA of the CDR3: TGTGCCAGCAGCGTAGGAGCTAGCGGGGCCACGTTCAATGAGCAGTTCTTC. The variable domain in full, completed from reference TRBV9 and TRBJ2-1, reads DSGVTQTPKHLITATGQRVTLRCSPRSGDLSVYWYQQSLDQGLQFLIQYYNGEERAKGNILERFSAQQFPDLHSELNLSSLELGDSALYFCASSVGASGATFNEQFFGPGTRLTVL.

V usage is TRBV9 and J usage is TRBJ2-3, with TRBD2 as a possible D gene (6 bases). This CDR3 contains 12 residues. Germline V CDR1 and CDR2: SGDLS, YYNGEE. Trimming pared 0 bases from V and 8 bases from J, leaving 7 bases between. The DNA for the CDR3 is TGTGCCAGCAGCGTAGCAGCGGGTACGCAGTATTTT. It yields the protein CASSVAAGTQYF.

The gene calls are TRBV7-3 and TRBJ2-3; no reliable D call. CDR1 is SGHTA and CDR2 is FQGTGA in the germline V gene. The length of the CDR3 is 13 residues. Deletions cut 5 bases from V and 5 bases from J, with 11 bases between. The CDR3 region has the DNA TGTGCCAGCAGCCCCTCGCCGGTAGATACGCAGTATTTT. It is translated as CASSPSPVDTQYF.

V and J are TRBV13 and TRBJ1-2; D unresolved. Trimming removed 5 bases from V and 8 bases from J, with 12 bases in between. Germline CDR1 reads PRHDT; CDR2 reads FYEKMQ (reference sequence). There are 12 residues in the CDR3. Here the CDR3 reads CASSLDAGGYTF. CDR3 DNA sequence: TGTGCCAGCAGCCTCGACGCGGGGGGCTACACCTTC.

The sample holds one count of this clone. The chain carries TRBV5-6 and TRBJ1-3; no definite D call. This CDR3 is 18 amino acids long. Trimming left V 1 base short and J 4 bases short, with 21 bases between. The V gene's germline CDR1 is SGHDT and CDR2 YYEEEE. The CDR3 bases are TGTGCCAGCAGCTTGTTTTCGTCTTCAGGACTTGTAGGAAACACCATATATTTT. It codes for CASSLFSSSGLVGNTIYF.

The chain recombines TRBV5-8 with TRBJ1-2; no definite D call. V lost 4 bases and J lost 3, with 10 bases in between. The germline V gene encodes CDR1 SGHTS and CDR2 YDEGEE. The CDR3 loop spans 13 amino acids. In nucleotides, the CDR3 is TGTGCCAGCAGCCGGGGTGGGGACTATGGCTACACCTTC. Protein product: CASSRGGDYGYTF.

The J gene is TRBJ1-1, the V gene TRBV7-2; D gene unclear. Between the trimmed V and J ends, which lost 5 bases and 8 bases, there was a span of 9 bases. The CDR3 consists of 11 residues. Germline CDR1 SGHTA, CDR2 FQGNSA. The DNA of the CDR3 is TGTGCCAGCAGCCCGGGAGGGGAAGCTTTCTTT. This gives the protein CASSPGGEAFF.

This clone was seen only once. The CDR3 DNA reads as TGTGCCAGCAGTGTAGAGGGACGGCTGAACACTGAAGCTTTCTTT. Its protein is CASSVEGRLNTEAFF. The chain combines TRBV2 with TRBJ1-1, with D possibly matching TRBD1 (5 bases). Deletions cut 4 bases from V and 0 bases from J, with 12 bases between. The CDR3 covers 15 residues. The germline CDR1 and CDR2 sequences are SNHLY and FYNNEI. Full variable domain (rest looked up from reference TRBV2 and TRBJ1-1): EPEVTQTPSHQVTQMGQEVILRCVPISNHLYFYWYRQILGQKVEFLVSFYNNEISEKSEIFDDQFSVERPDGSNFTLKIRSTKLEDSAMYFCASSVEGRLNTEAFFGQGTRLTVV.

The chain couples TRBV6-5 to TRBJ2-2; D remains ambiguous. The CDR3 consists of 11 residues. Germline loops: CDR1 MNHEY, CDR2 SVGAGI. Trimming took 6 bases from V and 5 from J, leaving 4 bases between them. CDR3 protein: CASRSTGELFF. The CDR3 DNA is TGTGCCAGCAGATCTACCGGGGAGCTGTTTTTT.

A single count supports this clone. The rearrangement joins TRBV4-2 to TRBJ1-1; tentative D call: TRBD1 (5 bases). The V and J ends lost 4 bases and 6 bases respectively, with 6 bases between them. CDR1 and CDR2 (germline): LGHNA, YNFKEQ. The CDR3 loop spans 11 amino acids. The CDR3 spells CASSRGAEAFF. The CDR3 DNA sequence: TGTGCCAGCAGCCGGGGGGCTGAAGCTTTCTTT.

This clone was seen just once. The chain uses TRBV19 and TRBJ1-2; D might be TRBD1 (5 bases). The V gene lost 8 bases and the J gene lost 6 bases, with 16 bases spanning the gap. The germline CDR1 and CDR2 sequences are LNHDA and SQIVND (reference sequence). The CDR3 is 13 residues long. The CDR3 DNA reads TGTGCCAGTGACACCGACTCCAGGGATGGCTACACCTTC. This translates into CASDTDSRDGYTF.

The rearrangement links TRBV25-1 to TRBJ1-2, with 7 bases fitting TRBD1. Germline V gene lookup returns CDR1 MGHDK and CDR2 SYGVNS. J lost 1 base, V lost 3 bases, and 5 bases had no gene match. The CDR3 runs 15 residues. The CDR3 DNA follows: TGTGCCAGCAGTGACCACAGGGGCTTTAACTATGGCTACACCTTC. This sequence encodes CASSDHRGFNYGYTF.

This chain uses TRBV15 with TRBJ1-6, with a weak D call TRBD1 (5 bases). The V gene's germline CDR1 is LNHNV and CDR2 YYDKDF (reference sequence). The CDR3 totals 14 residues. The V gene lost 2 bases and the J gene lost 5 bases, with 7 bases spanning the gap. CDR3 sequence (DNA): TGTGCCACCAGCAGACAGGGAAATAATTCACCCCTCCACTTT. Translation gives CATSRQGNNSPLHF.

The chain has TRBV9 and TRBJ1-2, with D unclear. CDR1 is SGDLS and CDR2 is YYNGEE in the germline V gene. CDR3 size: 12 residues. Between the trimmed V and J ends, which lost 0 bases and 9 bases, there was a span of 9 bases. The CDR3 nucleotides read TGTGCCAGCAGCGTAGCTCCAGAGAGCTACACCTTC. As protein: CASSVAPESYTF.

This clone was seen just once. This chain uses TRBV5-1 with TRBJ2-1; 11 nucleotides align to TRBD2. This CDR3 has 17 amino acids. CDR1 is SGHRS and CDR2 is YFSETQ in the germline V gene. Losses at the gene ends were 2 bases for V and 8 bases for J; bases not matched to a gene: 12. The DNA of the CDR3 is TGCGCCAGCAGCTTTTCTAGCGGGGGGCCTCGGAGGGATGAGCAGTTCTTC. It is translated as CASSFSSGGPRRDEQFF.

V gene TRBV2 combines with J gene TRBJ2-5; 10 bases line up with TRBD2. Per the germline V gene, CDR1 is SNHLY and CDR2 is FYNNEI. Trimming at V came to 8 bases and at J to 2 bases, leaving 2 bases not matched to a gene. CDR3 length: 13 amino acids. CDR3 nucleotide sequence: TGTGCCAGCCTACTAGCGGGGCAAGAGACCCAGTACTTC. Amino acid sequence: CASLLAGQETQYF.

The sample holds one count of this clone. The CDR3: CASEGWKTGELFF. The DNA of the CDR3 is TGTGCCAGCGAGGGGTGGAAGACCGGGGAGCTGTTTTTT. The chain uses TRBV11-1 and TRBJ2-2; D might be TRBD1 or TRBD2, each matching 5 bases. This CDR3 comprises 13 residues. Germline CDR1 and CDR2: SGHAT and FQDESV (reference sequence). The V gene lost 8 bases and the J gene lost 5 bases, with 12 bases spanning the gap.

The chain carries TRBV29-1 and TRBJ2-1; the D gene is possibly TRBD1 (5 bases). The germline gives CDR1 SQVTM, CDR2 ANQGSEA. Trimming shortened V by 3 bases and J by 5 bases, and 11 bases separated the two germline ends. The CDR3 runs 13 residues. The CDR3 DNA sequence: TGCAGCGTTGATGGTACAGGTCACAATGAGCAGTTCTTC. It codes for CSVDGTGHNEQFF.